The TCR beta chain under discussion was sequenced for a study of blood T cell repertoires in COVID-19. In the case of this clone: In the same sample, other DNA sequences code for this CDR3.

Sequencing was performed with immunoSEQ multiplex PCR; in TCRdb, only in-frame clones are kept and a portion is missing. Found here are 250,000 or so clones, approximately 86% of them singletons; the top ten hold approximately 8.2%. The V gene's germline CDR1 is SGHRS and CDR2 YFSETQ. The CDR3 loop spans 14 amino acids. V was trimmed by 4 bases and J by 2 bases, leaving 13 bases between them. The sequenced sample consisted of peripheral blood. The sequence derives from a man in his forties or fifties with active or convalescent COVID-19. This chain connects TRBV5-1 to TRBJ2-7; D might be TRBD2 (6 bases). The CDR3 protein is CASSLGTGAYEQYF. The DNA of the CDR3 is TGCGCCAGCAGCCTCGGGACGGGAGCCTACGAGCAGTACTTC.